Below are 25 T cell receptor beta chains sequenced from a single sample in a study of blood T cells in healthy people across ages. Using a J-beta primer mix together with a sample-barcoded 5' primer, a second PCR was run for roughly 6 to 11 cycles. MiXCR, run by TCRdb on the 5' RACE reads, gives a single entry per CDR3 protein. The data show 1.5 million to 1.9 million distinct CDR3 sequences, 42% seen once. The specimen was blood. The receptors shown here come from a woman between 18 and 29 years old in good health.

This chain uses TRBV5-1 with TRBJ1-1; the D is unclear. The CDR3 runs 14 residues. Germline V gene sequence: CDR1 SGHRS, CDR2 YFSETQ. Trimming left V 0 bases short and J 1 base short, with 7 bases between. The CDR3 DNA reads TGCGCCAGCAGCTTGGAGGCTACGAACACTGAAGCTTTCTTT. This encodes CASSLEATNTEAFF.

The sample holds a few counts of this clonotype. This chain's CDR3 is CASSQVLGQGGMSSYNEQFF. Written as DNA, the CDR3 is TGCGCCAGCAGCCAAGTACTCGGACAGGGAGGAATGAGCTCCTACAATGAGCAGTTCTTC. The chain couples TRBV4-1 to TRBJ2-1; TRBD1 matches at 8 bases. CDR1 is MGHRA and CDR2 is YSYEKL in the germline V gene. V lost 1 base and J lost 0; bases outside the gene matches: 14. This CDR3 contains 20 residues.

The CDR3 DNA reads TGTGCCAGCAGTTTGGTCCGGGGGCGAGGCTACACCTTC. It encodes CASSLVRGRGYTF. The chain couples TRBV28 to TRBJ1-2; maybe TRBD1 (6 bases). Germline-derived CDR1 and CDR2 are MDHEN and SYDVKM. This CDR3 contains 13 residues. Trimming removed 3 bases at V and 8 bases at J, with 13 bases between.

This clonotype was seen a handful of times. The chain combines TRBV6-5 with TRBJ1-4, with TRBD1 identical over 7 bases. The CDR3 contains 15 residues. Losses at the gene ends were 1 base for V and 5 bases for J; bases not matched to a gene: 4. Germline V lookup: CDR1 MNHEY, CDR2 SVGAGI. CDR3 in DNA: TGTGCCAGCAGTTACTACCGGACAGGCAATGAAAAACTGTTTTTT. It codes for CASSYYRTGNEKLFF.

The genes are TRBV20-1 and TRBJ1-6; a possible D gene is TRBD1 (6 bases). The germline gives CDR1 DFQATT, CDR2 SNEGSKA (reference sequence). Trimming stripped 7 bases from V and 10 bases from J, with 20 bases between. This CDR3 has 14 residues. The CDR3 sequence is CSVPRPQGKSPLHF. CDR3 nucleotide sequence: TGCAGTGTTCCGAGGCCCCAGGGGAAATCACCCCTCCACTTT.

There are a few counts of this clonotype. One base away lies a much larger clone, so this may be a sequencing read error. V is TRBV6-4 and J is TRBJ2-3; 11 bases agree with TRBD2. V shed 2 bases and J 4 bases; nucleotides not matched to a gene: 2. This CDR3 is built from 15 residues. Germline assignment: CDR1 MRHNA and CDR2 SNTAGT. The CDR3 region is CASSDATSGADTQYF. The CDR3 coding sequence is TGTGCCAGCAGTGACGCGACTAGCGGGGCAGATACGCAGTATTTT.

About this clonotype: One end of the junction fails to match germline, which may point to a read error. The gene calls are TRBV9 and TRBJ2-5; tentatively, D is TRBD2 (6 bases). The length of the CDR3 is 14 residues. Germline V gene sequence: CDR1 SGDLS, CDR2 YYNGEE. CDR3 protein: CANSTSGLQETQYF. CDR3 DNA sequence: TGTGCCAACAGCACCAGCGGACTACAAGAGACCCAGTACTTC. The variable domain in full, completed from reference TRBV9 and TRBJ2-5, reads DSGVTQTPKHLITATGQRVTLRCSPRSGDLSVYWYQQSLDQGLQFLIQYYNGEERAKGNILERFSAQQFPDLHSELNLSSLELGDSALYFCANSTSGLQETQYFGPGTRLLVL.

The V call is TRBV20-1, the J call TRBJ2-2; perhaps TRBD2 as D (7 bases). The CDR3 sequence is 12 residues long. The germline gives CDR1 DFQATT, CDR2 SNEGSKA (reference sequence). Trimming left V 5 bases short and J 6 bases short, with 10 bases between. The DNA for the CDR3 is TGCAGTGCTCTAGGGGGGGCCGGGGAGCTGTTTTTT. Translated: CSALGGAGELFF.

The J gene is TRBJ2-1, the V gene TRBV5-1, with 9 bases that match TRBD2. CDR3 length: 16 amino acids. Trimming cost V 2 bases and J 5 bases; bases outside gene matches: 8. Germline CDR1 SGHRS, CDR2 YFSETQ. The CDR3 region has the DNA TGCGCCAGCAGCTTCGTGACTAGCGGAATCGACAATGAGCAGTTCTTC. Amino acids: CASSFVTSGIDNEQFF. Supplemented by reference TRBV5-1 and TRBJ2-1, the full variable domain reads KAGVTQTPRYLIKTRGQQVTLSCSPISGHRSVSWYQQTPGQGLQFLFEYFSETQRNKGNFPGRFSGRQFSNSRSEMNVSTLELGDSALYLCASSFVTSGIDNEQFFGPGTRLTVL.

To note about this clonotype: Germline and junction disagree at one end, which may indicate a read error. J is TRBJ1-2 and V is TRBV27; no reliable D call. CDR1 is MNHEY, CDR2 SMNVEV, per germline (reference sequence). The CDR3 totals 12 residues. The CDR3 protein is CASILSGYGYTF. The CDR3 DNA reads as TGTGCCAGCATTTTAAGCGGCTATGGCTACACCTTC.

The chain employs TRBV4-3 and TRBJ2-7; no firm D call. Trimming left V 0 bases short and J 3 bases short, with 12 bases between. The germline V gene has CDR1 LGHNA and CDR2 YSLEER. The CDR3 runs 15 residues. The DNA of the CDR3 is TGCGCCAGCAGCCAAGATCCCAGGAGACACTACGAGCAGTACTTC. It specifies CASSQDPRRHYEQYF.

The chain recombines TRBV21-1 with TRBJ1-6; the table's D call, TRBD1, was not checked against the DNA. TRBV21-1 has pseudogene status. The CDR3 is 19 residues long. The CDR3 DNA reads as TGTGCCAGCGCAGGCCCAAGACCTAACAGGGATCCGAATAATTCACCCCTCCACTTT. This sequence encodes CASAGPRPNRDPNNSPLHF.

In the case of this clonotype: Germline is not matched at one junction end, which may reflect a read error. Here the CDR3 reads CASSQDYRSSYNSPLHF. In DNA form, the CDR3 reads TGTGCTAGCAGCCAAGATTACAGGAGCTCCTATAATTCACCCCTCCACTTT. The V call is TRBV14, the J call TRBJ1-6; tentatively, D is TRBD1 (5 bases). The length of the CDR3 is 17 residues. CDR1 is SGHDN and CDR2 is FVKESK in the germline V gene.

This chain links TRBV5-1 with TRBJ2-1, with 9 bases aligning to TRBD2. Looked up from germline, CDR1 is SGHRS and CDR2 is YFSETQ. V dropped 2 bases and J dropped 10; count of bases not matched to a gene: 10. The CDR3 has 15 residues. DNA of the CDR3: TGCGCCAGCAGCTTACATAGCGGGAGCTCCTACGAGCAGTTCTTC. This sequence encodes CASSLHSGSSYEQFF.

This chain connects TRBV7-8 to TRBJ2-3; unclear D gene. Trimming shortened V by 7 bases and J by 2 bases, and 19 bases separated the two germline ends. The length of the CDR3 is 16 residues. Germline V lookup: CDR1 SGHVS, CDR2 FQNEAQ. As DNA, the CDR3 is TGTGCCAGCACCCCAAAGGTTCTTGGCTCCACAGATACGCAGTATTTT. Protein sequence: CASTPKVLGSTDTQYF.

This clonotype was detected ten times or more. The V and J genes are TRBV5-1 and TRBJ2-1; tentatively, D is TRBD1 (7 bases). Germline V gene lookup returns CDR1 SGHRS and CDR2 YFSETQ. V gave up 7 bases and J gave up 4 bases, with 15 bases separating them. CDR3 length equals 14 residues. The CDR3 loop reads CASSQGGIYNEQFF. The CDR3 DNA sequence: TGCGCCAGCTCCCAGGGGGGCATATACAATGAGCAGTTCTTC. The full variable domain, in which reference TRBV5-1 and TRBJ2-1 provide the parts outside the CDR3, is KAGVTQTPRYLIKTRGQQVTLSCSPISGHRSVSWYQQTPGQGLQFLFEYFSETQRNKGNFPGRFSGRQFSNSRSEMNVSTLELGDSALYLCASSQGGIYNEQFFGPGTRLTVL.

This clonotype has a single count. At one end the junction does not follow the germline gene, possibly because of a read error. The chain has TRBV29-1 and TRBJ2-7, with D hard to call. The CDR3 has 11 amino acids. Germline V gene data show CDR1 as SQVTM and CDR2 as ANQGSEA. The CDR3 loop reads CSGEDLSEQYF. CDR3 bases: TGCAGCGGTGAAGATCTTAGCGAGCAGTACTTC.

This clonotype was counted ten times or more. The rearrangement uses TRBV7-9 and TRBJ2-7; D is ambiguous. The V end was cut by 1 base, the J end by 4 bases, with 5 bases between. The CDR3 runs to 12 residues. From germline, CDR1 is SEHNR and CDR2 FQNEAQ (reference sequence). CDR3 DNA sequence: TGTGCCAGCAGCTTAGTTGAATACGAGCAGTACTTC. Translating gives CASSLVEYEQYF.

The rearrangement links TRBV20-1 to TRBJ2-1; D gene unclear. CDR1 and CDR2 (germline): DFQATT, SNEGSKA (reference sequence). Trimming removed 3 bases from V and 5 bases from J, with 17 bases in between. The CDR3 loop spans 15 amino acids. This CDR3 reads CSARALLYGDNEQFF. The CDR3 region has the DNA TGCAGTGCTAGGGCGCTGCTCTATGGGGACAATGAGCAGTTCTTC.

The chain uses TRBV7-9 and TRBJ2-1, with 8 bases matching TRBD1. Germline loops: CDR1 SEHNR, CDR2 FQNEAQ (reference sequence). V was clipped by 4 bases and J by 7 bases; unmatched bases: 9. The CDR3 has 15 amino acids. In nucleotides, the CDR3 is TGTGCCAGCAGCTCTCGGACAGGGCGGGAAAATGAGCAGTTCTTC. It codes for CASSSRTGRENEQFF.

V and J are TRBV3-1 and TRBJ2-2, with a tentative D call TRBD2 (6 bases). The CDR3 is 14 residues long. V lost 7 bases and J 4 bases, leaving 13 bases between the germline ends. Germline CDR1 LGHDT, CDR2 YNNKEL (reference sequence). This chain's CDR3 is CASTGSEGTGELFF. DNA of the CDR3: TGTGCCAGCACCGGCTCGGAGGGCACCGGGGAGCTGTTTTTT.

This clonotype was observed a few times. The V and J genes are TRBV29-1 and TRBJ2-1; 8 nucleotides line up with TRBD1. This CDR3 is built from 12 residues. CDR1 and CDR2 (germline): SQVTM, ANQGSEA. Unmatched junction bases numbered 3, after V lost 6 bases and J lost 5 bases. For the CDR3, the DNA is TGCAGCGTAGGGACAGGTCACAATGAGCAGTTCTTC. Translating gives CSVGTGHNEQFF.

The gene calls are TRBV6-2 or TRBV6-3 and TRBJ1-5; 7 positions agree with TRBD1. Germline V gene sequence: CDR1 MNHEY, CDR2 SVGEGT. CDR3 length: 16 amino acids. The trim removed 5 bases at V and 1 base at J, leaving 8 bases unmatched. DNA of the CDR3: TGTGCCAGCAGTCCAGGCAGGGGGTCGAGCAATCAGCCCCAGCATTTT. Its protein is CASSPGRGSSNQPQHF.

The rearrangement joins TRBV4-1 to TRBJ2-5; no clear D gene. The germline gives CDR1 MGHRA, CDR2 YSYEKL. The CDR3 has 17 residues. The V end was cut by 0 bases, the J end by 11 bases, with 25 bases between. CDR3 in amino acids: CASSQDPVVPGFNEQYF. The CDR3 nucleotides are TGCGCCAGCAGCCAAGATCCAGTAGTGCCGGGTTTCAATGAGCAGTACTTC.

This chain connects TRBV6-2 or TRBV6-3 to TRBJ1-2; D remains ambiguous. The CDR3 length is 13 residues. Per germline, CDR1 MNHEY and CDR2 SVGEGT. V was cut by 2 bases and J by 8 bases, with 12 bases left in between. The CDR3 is CASSYGGPRGYTF. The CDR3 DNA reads TGTGCCAGCAGTTACGGAGGACCCAGGGGCTACACCTTC.